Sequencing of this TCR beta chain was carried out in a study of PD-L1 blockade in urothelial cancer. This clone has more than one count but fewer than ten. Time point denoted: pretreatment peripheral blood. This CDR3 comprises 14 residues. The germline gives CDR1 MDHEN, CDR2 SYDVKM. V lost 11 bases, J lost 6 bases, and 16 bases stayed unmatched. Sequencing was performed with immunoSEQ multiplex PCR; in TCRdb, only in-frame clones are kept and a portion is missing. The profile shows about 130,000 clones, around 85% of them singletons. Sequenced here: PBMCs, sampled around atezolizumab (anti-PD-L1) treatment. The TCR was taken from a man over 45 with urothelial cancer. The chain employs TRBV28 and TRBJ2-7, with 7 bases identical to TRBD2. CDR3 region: CASHFGGGLGEQYF. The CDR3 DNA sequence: TGTGCCTCGCATTTCGGGGGAGGACTAGGCGAGCAGTACTTC.